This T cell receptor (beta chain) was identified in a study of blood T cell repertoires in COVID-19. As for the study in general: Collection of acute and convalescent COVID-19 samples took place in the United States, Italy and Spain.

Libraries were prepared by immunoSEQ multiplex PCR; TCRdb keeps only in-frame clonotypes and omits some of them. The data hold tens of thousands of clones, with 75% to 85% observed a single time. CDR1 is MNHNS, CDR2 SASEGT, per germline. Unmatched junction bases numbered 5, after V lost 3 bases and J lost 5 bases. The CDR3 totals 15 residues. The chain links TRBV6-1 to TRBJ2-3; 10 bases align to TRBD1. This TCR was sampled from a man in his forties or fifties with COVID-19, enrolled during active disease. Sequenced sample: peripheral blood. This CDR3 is CASSDRQGAKDTQYF. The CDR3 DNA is TGTGCCAGCAGTGATCGACAGGGGGCAAAAGATACGCAGTATTTT.